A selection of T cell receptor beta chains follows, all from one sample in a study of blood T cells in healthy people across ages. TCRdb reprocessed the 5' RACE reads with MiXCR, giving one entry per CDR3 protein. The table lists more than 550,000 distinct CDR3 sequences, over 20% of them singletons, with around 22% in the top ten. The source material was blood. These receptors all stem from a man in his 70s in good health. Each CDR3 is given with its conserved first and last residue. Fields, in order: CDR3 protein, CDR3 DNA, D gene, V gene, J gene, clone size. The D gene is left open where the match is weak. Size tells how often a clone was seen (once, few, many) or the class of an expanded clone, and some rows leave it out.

CASARQGVGETQYF	TGTGCCAGTGCCCGACAGGGGGTCGGAGAGACCCAGTACTTC	TRBD1	TRBV19	TRBJ2-5	-
CSVETGAWSTTEAFF	TGCAGCGTTGAAACTGGGGCTTGGTCCACGACTGAAGCTTTCTTT	-	TRBV29-1	TRBJ1-1	-
CASSFRAHYEQYF	TGTGCCAGCAGTTTCAGGGCGCACTACGAGCAGTACTTC	-	TRBV12-3/TRBV12-4	TRBJ2-7	many
CSARLAGANAETQYF	TGCAGTGCTAGACTAGCGGGGGCCAACGCGGAGACCCAGTACTTC	TRBD2	TRBV20-1	TRBJ2-5	-
CASSYDPSYEQYF	TGTGCCAGCAGTTACGACCCCTCCTACGAGCAGTACTTC	-	TRBV6-6	TRBJ2-7	few
CASSEGPNTGTQYF	TGTGCCAGCAGTGAAGGGCCGAACACTGGGACCCAGTACTTC	-	TRBV6-1	TRBJ2-5	-
CASSFTGNQGTQYF	TGTGCCAGCAGCTTCACAGGCAACCAAGGGACCCAGTACTTC	-	TRBV11-2	TRBJ2-5	-
CASSPAGAMNTEAFF	TGTGCCAGCAGTCCGGCAGGAGCAATGAACACTGAAGCTTTCTTT	-	TRBV12-3/TRBV12-4	TRBJ1-1	few
CASSPAHRGGGYTF	TGTGCCAGCAGCCCAGCTCACAGGGGTGGAGGCTACACCTTC	TRBD1	TRBV7-2	TRBJ1-2	few
CASSLDSVYGYTF	TGTGCCAGCAGTTTAGACAGCGTCTATGGCTACACCTTC	-	TRBV6-2/TRBV6-3	TRBJ1-2	few
CASSLAGTGNRGELFF	TGTGCCAGCAGCCTGGCCGGGACAGGGAATCGAGGGGAGCTGTTTTTT	TRBD1	TRBV7-9	TRBJ2-2	few
CASNLGAQETQYF	TGTGCCAGCAACTTGGGGGCCCAAGAGACCCAGTACTTC	-	TRBV7-9	TRBJ2-5	few
CASSLAGGVFGELFF	TGTGCCAGCAGCTTAGCAGGGGGCGTTTTCGGGGAGCTGTTTTTT	TRBD1	TRBV11-3	TRBJ2-2	-
CASSLRTGTLYEQYF	TGTGCCAGCAGTTTGCGGACAGGGACGCTTTACGAGCAGTACTTC	TRBD1	TRBV28	TRBJ2-7	-
CASSSRQVLTDTQYF	TGTGCCAGCAGTTCAAGACAGGTCCTCACAGATACGCAGTATTTT	-	TRBV12-3/TRBV12-4	TRBJ2-3	many
CASSSTQGVGTQYF	TGCGCCAGCAGCTCCACTCAGGGAGTGGGGACCCAGTACTTC	-	TRBV5-1	TRBJ2-5	once
CSARDLTSGGTQYF	TGCAGTGCTAGAGATCTGACTAGCGGGGGAACGCAGTATTTT	TRBD2	TRBV20-1	TRBJ2-3	-
CSASPGGGSPLHF	TGCAGTGCCTCTCCAGGGGGAGGTTCACCCCTCCACTTT	TRBD1	TRBV20-1	TRBJ1-6	-
CSVGRQGGWDSPLHF	TGCAGCGTTGGTCGACAGGGGGGTTGGGATTCACCCCTCCACTTT	TRBD1	TRBV29-1	TRBJ1-6	few
CASSLQARDTQYF	TGTGCCAGCAGTTTACAGGCTAGGGATACGCAGTATTTT	-	TRBV27	TRBJ2-3	-
CSTVYGGGNTEAFF	TGCAGCACAGTGTACGGGGGGGGGAACACTGAAGCTTTCTTT	-	TRBV29-1	TRBJ1-1	-
CASSKVGWTENYGYTF	TGTGCCAGCAGCAAAGTAGGGTGGACAGAAAACTATGGCTACACCTTC	-	TRBV21-1	TRBJ1-2	-
CASSQSSSGGSYNEQFF	TGTGCCAGCAGCCAAAGCTCTAGCGGGGGATCCTACAATGAGCAGTTCTTC	TRBD2	TRBV3-1	TRBJ2-1	many
CASSLGRQQFYEQYF	TGTGCCAGCAGCTTAGGACGACAGCAATTCTACGAGCAGTACTTC	-	TRBV11-3	TRBJ2-7	few
CASSQRAGTTNEKLFF	TGTGCCAGCAGCCAGAGGGCCGGGACAACTAATGAAAAACTGTTTTTT	-	TRBV3-1	TRBJ1-4	-
CASREGQGAYYGYTF	TGTGCCAGTAGGGAAGGACAGGGGGCCTACTATGGCTACACCTTC	TRBD1	TRBV19	TRBJ1-2	few
CASSPGWGTQYF	TGTGCCAGCAGCCCTGGTTGGGGGACCCAGTACTTC	-	TRBV3-1	TRBJ2-5	few
CATSVTGLETQYF	TGTGCCACCAGTGTCACAGGGCTGGAGACCCAGTACTTC	-	TRBV24-1	TRBJ2-5	few
CSARDALAEGPNEQFF	TGCAGTGCTAGAGATGCCCTAGCGGAAGGGCCGAATGAGCAGTTCTTC	TRBD2	TRBV20-1	TRBJ2-1	-
CSAQNRDLGTDSQYF	TGCAGTGCTCAAAACAGGGATCTGGGCACAGATTCGCAGTATTTT	-	TRBV20-1	TRBJ2-3	-
CASIPPGGLYGYTF	TGTGCCAGCATTCCGCCCGGGGGACTCTATGGCTACACCTTC	-	TRBV6-1	TRBJ1-2	-
CASSQGPSGGNMETQYF	TGTGCCAGCAGCCAAGGGCCAAGCGGGGGGAATATGGAGACCCAGTACTTC	TRBD2	TRBV4-2	TRBJ2-5	few
CSVGRLTGRDTQYF	TGCAGCGTTGGAAGACTCACAGGGAGAGATACGCAGTATTTT	-	TRBV29-1	TRBJ2-3	few
CSAKTGLSNQPQHF	TGCAGTGCTAAAACAGGGTTAAGCAATCAGCCCCAGCATTTT	-	TRBV20-1	TRBJ1-5	-
CASSADSPPAHF	TGTGCCAGCAGCGCGGACAGTCCTCCAGCTCATTTC	-	TRBV13	TRBJ2-5	-
CASKKGAGGGTEAFF	TGTGCCAGCAAAAAAGGGGCAGGGGGCGGCACTGAAGCTTTCTTT	TRBD1	TRBV12-3/TRBV12-4	TRBJ1-1	few
CASSEYGGREQFF	TGTGCCAGCAGTGAATACGGGGGGAGGGAGCAGTTCTTC	TRBD2	TRBV25-1	TRBJ2-1	many
CASSRGTTEAFF	TGTGCCAGCAGCCGGGGGACCACTGAAGCTTTCTTT	-	TRBV7-9	TRBJ1-1	few
CSARRGSGGFQETQYF	TGCAGTGCTAGAAGGGGTAGCGGGGGGTTCCAAGAGACCCAGTACTTC	TRBD2	TRBV20-1	TRBJ2-5	many